This T cell receptor beta chain was identified during a study of blood T cell repertoires in COVID-19 (dated by TCRdb to between 2020 and 2021). Background on the whole study: The collaborator samples originated in the United States, Italy and Spain and spanned the acute and convalescent phases of COVID-19. The prospective study material was composed of cDNA or gDNA derived from T cells, B-cell-depleted T cells, or PBMCs. The dataset comprised deeply sampled blood TCRbeta repertoires from subjects exposed to, actively infected with, or recovered from COVID-19. The repertoires were released in a freely available public database meant as a resource for research on the immune response to SARS-CoV-2. The samples were drawn from two sources: the first 160 participants of the ongoing ImmuneRACE study, and 1,200 or so subjects contributed by 6 global collaborators. A de-identified subject ID, COVID-19 status, age in years and sex were almost always included in the sample metadata. Where available, HLA class I and class II types were taken from metadata supplied by the sample provider and were not determined by assay-based typing.

Collaborating institutions collected whole blood in K2EDTA tubes following their own protocols. For TCRbeta analysis, collaborators shipped samples as frozen whole blood, isolated PBMCs, or DNA extracted from either of those sample types. This clone was recorded a few times. Its antigen remains undetermined. The input lacks base qualities; no much larger clone sits a single base away. TCRbeta CDR3 regions were amplified from genomic DNA using the immunoSEQ Assay, a bias-controlled multiplex PCR. The original pipeline was this. The number of nucleated cells in each sample was estimated from the amplification of reference gene primers within the assay. To quantify the absolute abundance of each unique TCRbeta CDR3 rearrangement, sequence reads were collapsed and filtered. For each sample, productive Simpson clonality was calculated as the square root of Simpson's diversity index over productive rearrangements. Imported from immuneACCESS, the table was reduced by TCRdb to in-frame sequences with V and J called. These copies leave out some clones; in studies compared against another copy, an unresolved V gene accounts for under half, and the cause of the remainder is not known. V and J calls and clone size are those listed in that table; D and trimming were worked out from the DNA. The sample has over 55,000 clones on record, 70% to 85% of them singletons. The leading ten clones occupy 35% to 45% of the sample.

Overall results and qualifications from the work: Clinical and demographic metadata were provided uncurated, with the amount varying by source and participant.

Including cysteine and phenylalanine, the CDR3 has 16 amino acids. Just CDR3 DNA is preserved here, 48 bases in frame from base 1. The receptor was derived from a woman in her 70s with acute or convalescent COVID-19. This chain joins TRBV21-1 to TRBJ1-2; the tabulated D call, TRBD1, remains unverified against the DNA. TRBV21-1 is tagged as a pseudogene. The source material was peripheral blood. The CDR3 amino acid sequence is: CARGAGGGKSNYGYTF. The DNA sequence follows: TGTGCCAGGGGGGCAGGGGGCGGGAAGTCTAACTATGGCTACACCTTC.